Listed below are T cell receptor beta chains from one sample, sequenced in a study of post-analysis software for immune sequencing data. In TCRdb, the PCR reads were re-called with MiXCR into one record per CDR3 protein. The sample carries 380,000 or so distinct CDR3 sequences, less than 35% recorded once. Sequenced material: blood. Source of these receptors: a girl aged 5-17 years with multiple sclerosis. CDR3s include the opening cysteine and the closing phenylalanine or tryptophan. A D gene is named only where the DNA matches it firmly. Size is omitted from some rows. Given values are once, few, many or a class for expanded clones.

NA,TRBJ2-2,15,TRBV12-3/TRBV12-4,NA,CASRPGGLNTGELFF,TGTGCCAGCAGACCGGGGGGCCTGAACACCGGGGAGCTGTTTTTT
few,TRBJ2-3,21,TRBV11-2,TRBD2,CASSSLIRVAGGPLGTDTQYF,TGTGCCAGCAGCTCCCTCATTCGGGTAGCGGGGGGGCCTTTGGGCACAGATACGCAGTATTTT
few,TRBJ2-6,16,TRBV27,NA,CASSPPPGTGPNVLTF,TGTGCCAGCAGTCCACCCCCCGGGACGGGACCCAACGTCCTGACTTTC
few,TRBJ1-2,14,TRBV20-1,NA,CSATPAPYPDGYTF,TGCAGTGCTACCCCCGCCCCCTATCCTGATGGCTACACCTTC
NA,TRBJ1-1,15,TRBV28,NA,CASSGWVKGNTEAFF,TGTGCCAGCAGTGGTTGGGTGAAGGGGAACACTGAAGCTTTCTTT
few,TRBJ2-5,15,TRBV6-5,TRBD2,CASSYLQGGQETQYF,TGTGCCAGCAGTTACCTTCAGGGAGGGCAAGAGACCCAGTACTTC
NA,TRBJ2-5,15,TRBV12-3/TRBV12-4,TRBD2,CASSLAGGPLETQYF,TGTGCCAGCAGCCTAGCGGGGGGCCCCCTGGAGACCCAGTACTTC
NA,TRBJ2-1,13,TRBV29-1,NA,CSVVLQDSFSQFF,TGCAGCGTTGTGCTCCAGGACAGTTTTTCTCAGTTCTTC
NA,TRBJ2-3,13,TRBV28,TRBD1,CASIGQGLGTQYF,TGTGCCAGCATAGGACAGGGCCTGGGTACGCAGTATTTT
NA,TRBJ1-2,15,TRBV3-1,NA,CASSPGPSGAPGYTF,TGTGCCAGCAGCCCGGGGCCCTCAGGGGCGCCTGGCTACACCTTC
few,TRBJ2-3,17,TRBV7-2,NA,CASSLVSTAISTDTQYF,TGTGCCAGCAGCTTAGTTTCGACAGCGATTAGCACAGATACGCAGTATTTT
many,TRBJ2-7,15,TRBV29-1,NA,CSVEDGGQTSYEQYF,TGCAGCGTTGAAGATGGGGGTCAGACGTCCTACGAGCAGTACTTC
once,TRBJ2-1,15,TRBV12-3/TRBV12-4,NA,CASSGGRGQSNEQFF,TGTGCCAGCAGCGGGGGAAGGGGGCAAAGCAATGAGCAGTTCTTC
NA,TRBJ2-7,14,TRBV20-1,TRBD2,CSARIELAGFEQYF,TGCAGTGCTAGGATTGAACTAGCGGGGTTCGAGCAGTACTTC
few,TRBJ2-5,15,TRBV9,TRBD2,CASSVGKAGAETQYF,TGTGCCAGCAGCGTGGGGAAAGCGGGGGCGGAGACCCAGTACTTC
few,TRBJ2-5,14,TRBV7-9,TRBD1,CASSLSTGSETQYF,TGTGCCAGCAGCCTTTCGACAGGGAGTGAGACCCAGTACTTC
NA,TRBJ2-1,16,TRBV20-1,TRBD2,CSASSPQLAVINEQFF,TGCAGTGCTAGTTCCCCCCAACTAGCGGTTATCAATGAGCAGTTCTTC
few,TRBJ2-7,13,TRBV29-1,TRBD1,CSVESIGQGLQYF,TGCAGCGTTGAAAGTATAGGACAGGGGCTACAGTACTTC
NA,TRBJ2-7,14,TRBV6-2/TRBV6-3,NA,CASSPLELHDEQYF,TGTGCCAGCAGTCCTCTGGAGCTCCACGACGAGCAGTACTTC
few,TRBJ2-3,17,TRBV2,TRBD2,CASIGTSGTTGTDTQYF,TGTGCCAGCATTGGGACTAGCGGCACCACAGGCACAGATACGCAGTATTTT
NA,TRBJ2-6,15,TRBV20-1,NA,CSAHTGSAGANVLTF,TGCAGTGCCCATACCGGTTCCGCTGGGGCCAACGTCCTGACTTTC
NA,TRBJ1-2,12,TRBV29-1,NA,CSVETPREGYTF,TGCAGCGTCGAGACCCCGAGGGAGGGCTACACCTTC
NA,TRBJ1-2,14,TRBV12-3/TRBV12-4,NA,CASRLQGIRGGYTF,TGTGCCAGCAGGCTCCAGGGGATCAGGGGTGGCTACACCTTC
NA,TRBJ2-4,14,TRBV29-1,NA,CSVEDPRTPNIQYF,TGCAGCGTTGAAGATCCCAGGACCCCAAACATTCAGTACTTC
few,TRBJ1-4,15,TRBV9,NA,CASSPRKGAEEKLFF,TGTGCCAGCAGCCCCCGTAAGGGTGCGGAGGAAAAACTGTTTTTT
few,TRBJ2-7,14,TRBV28,NA,CASRSGGPPYEQYF,TGTGCCAGCAGATCCGGGGGGCCCCCTTACGAGCAGTACTTC
NA,TRBJ2-7,14,TRBV21-1,NA,CASSKCRTAREQYF,TGTGCCAGCAGCAAATGTAGGACAGCGAGAGAGCAGTACTTC
NA,TRBJ1-4,15,TRBV9,TRBD1,CASSASGTENEKLFF,TGCGCCAGCAGCGCCTCCGGGACAGAAAATGAAAAACTGTTTTTT
NA,TRBJ1-2,15,TRBV28,TRBD1,CASSTPGTGDCGYTF,TGTGCCAGCAGTACCCCCGGGACAGGGGACTGTGGCTACACCTTC
few,TRBJ2-7,14,TRBV12-3/TRBV12-4,NA,CASSLEGNSYEQYF,TGTGCCAGCAGTTTAGAGGGGAACTCCTACGAGCAGTACTTC
few,TRBJ1-1,14,TRBV5-6,TRBD1,CASSPPTGGTEAFF,TGTGCCAGCAGCCCCCCTACAGGGGGCACTGAAGCTTTCTTT
NA,TRBJ1-2,13,TRBV29-1,NA,CSVEGDGDYGYTF,TGCAGCGTTGAAGGGGACGGTGACTATGGCTACACCTTC
NA,TRBJ2-3,14,TRBV5-1,NA,CAGSLEFDTDTQYF,TGCGCCGGCAGCTTAGAATTTGATACAGATACGCAGTATTTT
NA,TRBJ1-1,13,TRBV15,NA,CATSRERGQEAFF,TGTGCCACCAGCAGAGAACGAGGGCAAGAAGCTTTCTTT
few,TRBJ1-2,13,TRBV28,NA,CASSLGQRIGYTF,TGTGCCAGCAGTTTAGGACAGAGAATAGGCTACACCTTC
once,TRBJ1-1,15,TRBV30,NA,CAWNLDGGGWSEAFF,TGTGCCTGGAACCTGGACGGTGGAGGATGGTCTGAAGCTTTCTTT
few,TRBJ2-1,18,TRBV5-1,TRBD2,CASSLVPSLAGGPNEQFF,TGCGCCAGCAGCTTGGTCCCCTCTCTAGCGGGGGGGCCCAATGAGCAGTTCTTC
NA,TRBJ2-7,16,TRBV7-2,TRBD2,CASSFTSGVSSYEQYF,TGTGCCAGCAGCTTTACTAGCGGGGTGAGCTCCTACGAGCAGTACTTC
NA,TRBJ2-5,16,TRBV5-1,TRBD2,CASSLGEIAGGETQYF,TGCGCCAGCAGCTTGGGAGAAATAGCGGGGGGAGAGACCCAGTACTTC
NA,TRBJ2-5,17,TRBV9,TRBD2,CASSVEGQRGAFETQYF,TGTGCCAGCAGCGTAGAGGGCCAGCGGGGAGCATTCGAGACCCAGTACTTC
few,TRBJ2-3,13,TRBV20-1,NA,CSARDPSTDTQYF,TGCAGTGCTAGAGATCCCAGCACAGATACGCAGTATTTT
NA,TRBJ2-1,14,TRBV29-1,NA,CSVAGTGAYNEQFF,TGCAGCGTTGCCGGGACCGGAGCCTACAATGAGCAGTTCTTC
few,TRBJ2-7,13,TRBV4-2,NA,CASSHEGSYEQYF,TGTGCCAGCAGCCACGAGGGTTCCTACGAGCAGTACTTC
few,TRBJ1-1,16,TRBV7-6,TRBD1,CASTSPGQGNFDEAFF,TGTGCCAGCACCTCACCGGGACAGGGGAATTTTGATGAAGCTTTCTTT
few,TRBJ2-4,18,TRBV6-2/TRBV6-3,NA,CASSYFYVRGLAKNIQYF,TGTGCCAGCAGTTACTTCTATGTCCGGGGGCTAGCCAAAAACATTCAGTACTTC
NA,TRBJ2-3,13,TRBV29-1,TRBD1,CSGTGPSTDTQYF,TGCAGCGGGACAGGCCCTAGCACAGATACGCAGTATTTT
few,TRBJ2-3,16,TRBV5-1,NA,CASSSLALGKADTQYF,TGCGCCAGCTCTTCATTGGCCTTAGGGAAGGCAGATACGCAGTATTTT
once,TRBJ1-2,16,TRBV7-9,NA,CASSGAGTSGRGGYTF,TGTGCCAGCAGCGGGGCCGGGACGTCGGGTCGCGGTGGCTACACCTTC
NA,TRBJ2-3,12,TRBV12-3/TRBV12-4,TRBD1,CASSATGDTQYF,TGTGCCAGCAGTGCGACAGGGGATACGCAGTATTTT
NA,TRBJ2-7,14,TRBV7-9,TRBD2,CACSFSGGDYEQYF,TGTGCCTGCAGCTTTAGCGGGGGGGATTACGAGCAGTACTTC
few,TRBJ1-4,14,TRBV4-1,NA,CASSLAGWSEKLFF,TGCGCCAGCAGCCTGGCAGGGTGGTCGGAAAAACTGTTTTTT
few,TRBJ1-5,19,TRBV14,NA,CASRERNISGGEYNQPQHF,TGTGCCAGCAGAGAAAGAAATATATCGGGGGGCGAGTACAATCAGCCCCAGCATTTT